This T cell receptor (beta chain) was captured by sequencing in a study of blood T cell repertoires in COVID-19. Study as a whole: Acute and convalescent COVID-19 specimens originated in the United States, Italy and Spain. From T cells, B-cell-depleted T cells, or PBMCs came the material, which was cDNA or gDNA.

CDR1 is LGHNA and CDR2 is YNFKEQ in the germline V gene. CDR3 size: 18 residues. The junction had 13 bases not matched to a gene; V was cut back by 0 bases and J by 5 bases. As processed by the authors: Estimated nucleated cell counts came from reference gene primer amplification. Clones were sequenced by immunoSEQ multiplex PCR, and TCRdb holds only the in-frame ones, with some missing. V, J and clone size reflect that table, while D and trimming were determined from the DNA. The data contain roughly 310,000 clones, more than 90% of them singletons. Donors in Cohort 3 counted as recovered after two negative PCRs, clearance, or symptom resolution.

The sequence was collected from a man in his fifties or sixties who had recovered from COVID-19. The sample comprised PBMCs or T cells enriched from blood (not recorded which). V and J are TRBV4-2 and TRBJ1-1; 9 bases line up with TRBD1. The CDR3 DNA sequence: TGTGCCAGCAGCCAAGATTTGTTTAAGGGACAGGGCGGGACTGAAGCTTTCTTT. Its protein is CASSQDLFKGQGGTEAFF.